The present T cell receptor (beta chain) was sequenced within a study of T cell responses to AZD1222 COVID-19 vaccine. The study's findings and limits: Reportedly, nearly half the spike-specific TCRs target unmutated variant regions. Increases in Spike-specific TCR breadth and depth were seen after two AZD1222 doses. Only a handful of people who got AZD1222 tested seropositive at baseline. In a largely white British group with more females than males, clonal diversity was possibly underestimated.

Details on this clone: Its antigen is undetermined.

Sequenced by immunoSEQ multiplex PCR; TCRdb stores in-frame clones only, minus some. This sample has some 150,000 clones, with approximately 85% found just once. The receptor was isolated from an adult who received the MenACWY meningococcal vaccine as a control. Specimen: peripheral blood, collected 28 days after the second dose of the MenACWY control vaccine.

CDR3 in amino acids: CASSYYGQGASGYTF. CDR3 nucleotide sequence: TGTGCCAGTAGCTACTATGGCCAGGGGGCGAGTGGCTACACCTTC. The chain links TRBV19 to TRBJ1-2, with 8 bases that match TRBD1. The junction had 13 bases not matched to a gene; V was cut back by 6 bases and J by 7 bases. There are 15 residues in the CDR3. Looked up from germline, CDR1 is LNHDA and CDR2 is SQIVND (reference sequence).